This TCR beta chain was recovered during a study of blood T cell repertoires in COVID-19. The germline V gene has CDR1 SGHNT and CDR2 YYREEE (reference sequence). There are 16 residues in the CDR3. V gave up 0 bases and J gave up 0 bases; unmatched junction bases: 3. Using immunoSEQ multiplex PCR, the repertoire was profiled, and TCRdb retains in-frame clones only, with some absent. The data contain 150,000 to 200,000 clones, 70% to 85% of them singletons. This sequence originates from a man aged 50 or older who had recovered from COVID-19. V is TRBV5-4 and J is TRBJ1-3; TRBD1 aligns across 7 bases. Input material: peripheral blood. CDR3 protein: CASSLGQGFSGNTIYF. In DNA form, the CDR3 reads TGTGCCAGCAGCTTGGGACAGGGCTTCTCTGGAAACACCATATATTTT.